This T cell receptor beta chain emerged from a study of PD-1 blockade in classical Hodgkin lymphoma. General study results and limits: Nivolumab starters within 1 year of ASCT were excluded.

V was clipped by 4 bases and J by 2 bases, with 12 bases between them. CDR1 is SGHNT and CDR2 is YYREEE in the germline V gene (reference sequence). The CDR3 contains 14 residues. Produced via immunoSEQ multiplex PCR; TCRdb's table is partial and in-frame only. The data contain roughly 94,000 clones, approximately 94% of them singletons. Regarding this clone: As yet, its antigen is unknown.

Sample time point: cycle 4 day 1 (C4D1), after less than 7 weeks of nivolumab. The patients all showed relapse after autologous stem cell transplantation, while their brentuximab vedotin exposure varied. The input for sequencing was peripheral blood mononuclear cells (PBMCs), taken before the fourth cycle of nivolumab. The rearrangement joins TRBV5-4 to TRBJ1-2; D unclear. This TCR came from a human donor with classical Hodgkin lymphoma. Here the CDR3 DNA reads TGTGCCAGCAGCACCAGCCGCTCAAACTATGGCTACACCTTC. Its translation: CASSTSRSNYGYTF. Full variable domain (outside the CDR3, taken from reference TRBV5-4 and TRBJ1-2): ETGVTQSPTHLIKTRGQQVTLRCSSQSGHNTVSWYQQALGQGPQFIFQYYREEENGRGNFPPRFSGLQFPNYSSELNVNALELDDSALYLCASSTSRSNYGYTFGSGTRLTVV.